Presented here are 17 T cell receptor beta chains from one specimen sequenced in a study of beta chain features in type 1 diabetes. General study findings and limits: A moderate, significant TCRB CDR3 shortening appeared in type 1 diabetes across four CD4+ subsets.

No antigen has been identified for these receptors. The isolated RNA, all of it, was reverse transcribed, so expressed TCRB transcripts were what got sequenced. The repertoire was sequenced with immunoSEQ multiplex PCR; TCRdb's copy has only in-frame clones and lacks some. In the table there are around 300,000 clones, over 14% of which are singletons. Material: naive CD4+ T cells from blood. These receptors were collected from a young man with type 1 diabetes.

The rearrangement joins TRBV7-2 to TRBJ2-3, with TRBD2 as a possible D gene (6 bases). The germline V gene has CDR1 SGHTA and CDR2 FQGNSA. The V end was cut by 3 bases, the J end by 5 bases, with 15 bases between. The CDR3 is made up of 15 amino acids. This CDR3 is CASSFIGMGGDTQYF. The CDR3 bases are TGTGCCAGCAGCTTCATCGGGATGGGGGGAGATACGCAGTATTTT. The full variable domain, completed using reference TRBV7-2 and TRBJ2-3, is GAGVSQSPSNKVTEKGKDVELRCDPISGHTALYWYRQSLGQGLEFLIYFQGNSAPDKSGLPSDRFSAERTGGSVSTLTIQRTQQEDSAVYLCASSFIGMGGDTQYFGPGTRLTVL.

CDR3 in amino acids: CASSLKVLAGPGNEQFF. In DNA form, the CDR3 reads TGTGCCAGCAGCTTGAAAGTACTAGCGGGCCCCGGCAATGAGCAGTTCTTC. The chain uses TRBV5-4 and TRBJ2-1, with 9 bases fitting TRBD2. CDR1 SGHNT and CDR2 YYREEE come from the germline V gene (reference sequence). The CDR3 is 17 amino acids. V gave up 1 base and J gave up 6 bases; unmatched junction bases: 11.

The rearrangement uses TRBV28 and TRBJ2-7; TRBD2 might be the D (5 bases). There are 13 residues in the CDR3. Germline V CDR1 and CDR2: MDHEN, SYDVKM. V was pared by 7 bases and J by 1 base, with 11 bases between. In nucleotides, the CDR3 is TGTGCCAGCAACCGGCGGGTATCCTACGAGCAGTACTTC. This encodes CASNRRVSYEQYF.

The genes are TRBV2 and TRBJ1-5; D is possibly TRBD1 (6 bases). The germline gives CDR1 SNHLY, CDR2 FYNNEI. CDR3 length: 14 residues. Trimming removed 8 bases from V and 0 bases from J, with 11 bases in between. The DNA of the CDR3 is TGTGCCAGCGGACAGACTTATAGCAATCAGCCCCAGCATTTT. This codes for CASGQTYSNQPQHF.

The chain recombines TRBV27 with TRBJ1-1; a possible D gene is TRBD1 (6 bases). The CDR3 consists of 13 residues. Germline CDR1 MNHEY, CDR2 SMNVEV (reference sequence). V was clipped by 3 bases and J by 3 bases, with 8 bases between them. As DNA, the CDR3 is TGTGCCAGCAGTTTTCGACAGGACACTGAAGCTTTCTTT. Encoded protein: CASSFRQDTEAFF.

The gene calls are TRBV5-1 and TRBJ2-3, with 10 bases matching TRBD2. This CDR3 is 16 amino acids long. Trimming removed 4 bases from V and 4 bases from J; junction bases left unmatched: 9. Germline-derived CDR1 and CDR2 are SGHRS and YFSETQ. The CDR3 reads CASSPWLAGVADTQYF. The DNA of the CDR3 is TGCGCCAGCAGCCCCTGGCTAGCGGGAGTAGCAGATACGCAGTATTTT.

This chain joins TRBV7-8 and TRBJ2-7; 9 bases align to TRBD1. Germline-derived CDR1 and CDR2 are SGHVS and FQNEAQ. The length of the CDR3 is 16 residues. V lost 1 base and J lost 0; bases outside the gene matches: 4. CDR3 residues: CASSLVQDRGSYEQYF. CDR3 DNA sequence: TGTGCCAGCAGCTTAGTTCAGGACAGGGGCTCCTACGAGCAGTACTTC.

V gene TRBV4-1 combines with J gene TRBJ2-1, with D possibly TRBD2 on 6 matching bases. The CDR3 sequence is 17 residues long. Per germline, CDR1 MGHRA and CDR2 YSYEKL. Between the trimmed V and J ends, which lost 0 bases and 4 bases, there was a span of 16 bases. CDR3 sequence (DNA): TGCGCCAGCAGCCAAGATACGACGGGGGTGGTTTACAATGAGCAGTTCTTC. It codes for CASSQDTTGVVYNEQFF.

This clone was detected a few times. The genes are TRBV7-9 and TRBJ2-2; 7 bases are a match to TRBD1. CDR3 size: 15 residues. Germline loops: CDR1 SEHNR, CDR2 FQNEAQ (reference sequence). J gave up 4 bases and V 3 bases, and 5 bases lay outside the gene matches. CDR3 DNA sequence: TGTGCCAGCAGCTTCGGGACAGCAGTCACCGGGGAGCTGTTTTTT. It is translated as CASSFGTAVTGELFF.

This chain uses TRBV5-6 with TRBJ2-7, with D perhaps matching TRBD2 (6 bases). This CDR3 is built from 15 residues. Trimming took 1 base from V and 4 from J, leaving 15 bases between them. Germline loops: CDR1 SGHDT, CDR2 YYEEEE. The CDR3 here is CASSLLEAGGYEQYF. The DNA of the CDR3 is TGTGCCAGCAGCTTGTTGGAAGCAGGAGGGTACGAGCAGTACTTC.

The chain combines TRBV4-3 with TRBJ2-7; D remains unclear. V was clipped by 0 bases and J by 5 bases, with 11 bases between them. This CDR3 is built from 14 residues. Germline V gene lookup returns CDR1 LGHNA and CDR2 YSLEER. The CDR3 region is CASSQDRQVDEQYF. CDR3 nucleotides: TGCGCCAGCAGCCAAGATCGGCAGGTAGACGAGCAGTACTTC.

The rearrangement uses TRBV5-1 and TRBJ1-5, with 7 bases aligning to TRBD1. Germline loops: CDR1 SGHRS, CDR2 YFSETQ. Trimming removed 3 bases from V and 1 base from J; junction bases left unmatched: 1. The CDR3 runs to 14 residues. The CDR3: CASSSTGSNQPQHF. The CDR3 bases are TGCGCCAGCAGCTCGACAGGGAGCAATCAGCCCCAGCATTTT.

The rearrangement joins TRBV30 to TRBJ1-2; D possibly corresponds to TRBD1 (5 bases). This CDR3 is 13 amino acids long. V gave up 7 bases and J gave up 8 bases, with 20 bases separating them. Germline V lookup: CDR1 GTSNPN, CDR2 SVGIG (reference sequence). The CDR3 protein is CASQGRGVRGYTF. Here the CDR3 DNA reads TGTGCCTCTCAGGGCCGCGGGGTCCGGGGCTACACCTTC.

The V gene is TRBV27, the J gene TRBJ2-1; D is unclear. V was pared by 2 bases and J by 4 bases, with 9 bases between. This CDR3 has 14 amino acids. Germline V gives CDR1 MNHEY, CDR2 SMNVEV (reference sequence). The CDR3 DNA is TGTGCCAGCAGTTTAGAACAGTCGTACAATGAGCAGTTCTTC. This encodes CASSLEQSYNEQFF.

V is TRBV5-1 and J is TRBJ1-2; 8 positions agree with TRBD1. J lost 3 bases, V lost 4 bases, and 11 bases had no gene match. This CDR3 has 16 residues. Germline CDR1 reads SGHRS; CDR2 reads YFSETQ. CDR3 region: CASSPRQGALDYGYTF. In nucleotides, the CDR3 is TGCGCCAGCAGCCCGCGTCAGGGGGCTTTGGACTATGGCTACACCTTC.

CDR3 loop: CSGGLGNTEAFF. The DNA of the CDR3 is TGCAGCGGGGGCCTCGGGAACACTGAAGCTTTCTTT. The rearrangement joins TRBV29-1 to TRBJ1-1, with a tentative D call TRBD1 (5 bases). The germline V gene has CDR1 SQVTM and CDR2 ANQGSEA. This CDR3 contains 12 residues. V shed 7 bases and J shed 1 base, with 10 bases lying between them.

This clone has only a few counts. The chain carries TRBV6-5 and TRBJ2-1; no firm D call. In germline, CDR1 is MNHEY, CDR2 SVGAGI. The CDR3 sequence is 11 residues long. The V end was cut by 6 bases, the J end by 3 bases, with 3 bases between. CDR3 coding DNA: TGTGCCAGCAGCAACTACAATGAGCAGTTCTTC. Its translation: CASSNYNEQFF.